Listed below are T cell receptor beta chains from one sample, sequenced in a study of blood T cell repertoires in COVID-19. Repertoires were generated with immunoSEQ multiplex PCR, while TCRdb's copy carries only in-frame clones and drops some. The table lists about 230,000 clones, 65% to 90% of them singletons. The sample consisted of peripheral blood. The receptors stem from a woman aged 45-65 years with acute or convalescent COVID-19. Both conserved end residues are part of each CDR3. D genes are given only for firm matches. A row's size may be missing; if present it is once, few, many or a size class.

CDR3aa	d_gene	abundance	v_gene	j_gene
CASSTPWEGEGNTIYF	-	-	TRBV28	TRBJ1-3
CASSLGLTATYEQYF	-	-	TRBV5-5	TRBJ2-7
CASSLGLRGEQYF	-	-	TRBV11-1	TRBJ2-7
CASRSSSYNSPLHF	-	-	TRBV19	TRBJ1-6
CASSREPRADTGELFF	-	-	TRBV4-3	TRBJ2-2
CATSRVTTGTNYNEQFF	TRBD2	-	TRBV15	TRBJ2-1
CAIIRTGALSTNEKLFF	TRBD1	-	TRBV10-3	TRBJ1-4
CAWRAIPDTLNGYTF	-	few	TRBV30	TRBJ1-2
CASSQEGGEKQFF	TRBD2	-	TRBV4-3	TRBJ2-1
CASSPGGRARGGEAFF	-	few	TRBV6-6	TRBJ1-1
CASTNKYNSPLHF	-	-	TRBV19	TRBJ1-6
CASSDNRGLETQYF	-	few	TRBV2	TRBJ2-5
CASNYGQQAFF	-	-	TRBV19	TRBJ1-1
CASSLSQGSNQPQHF	-	-	TRBV5-5	TRBJ1-5
CASSQPPGTGVVEKLFF	TRBD1	-	TRBV3-1/TRBV3-2	TRBJ1-4
CASRVDGGGGYTF	-	-	TRBV7-2	TRBJ1-2
CASSGLPNQPQHF	-	few	TRBV2	TRBJ1-5
CASSYGWGEKTEAFF	-	-	TRBV6-6	TRBJ1-1
CASSLNRGLAAYNEQFF	TRBD2	-	TRBV7-2	TRBJ2-1
CASSQLGRATGELFF	-	-	TRBV23-1	TRBJ2-2
CASRRDRSAGNTIYF	TRBD1	-	TRBV6-5	TRBJ1-3
CSVGQGARGAFF	TRBD1	-	TRBV29-1	TRBJ1-1
CASSFPSREQYF	-	-	TRBV5-4	TRBJ2-7
CASSLEGGGPKNIQYF	-	-	TRBV5-6	TRBJ2-4
CASSQVVGQGSNQPQHF	TRBD1	-	TRBV28	TRBJ1-5
CSASSPTGEERAFF	TRBD1	-	TRBV20-1	TRBJ1-1
CASSLATSGSGEQFF	TRBD2	-	TRBV11-3	TRBJ2-1
CASSEGGIPNEQYF	-	once	TRBV6-1	TRBJ2-7
CASTRAGGIAYNEQFF	TRBD2	-	TRBV12-5	TRBJ2-1
CASRSTEGEEQYF	-	-	TRBV11-2	TRBJ2-7
CASSPPEGGAYNEQFF	-	few	TRBV13	TRBJ2-1
CATGVTYEQYF	-	few	TRBV11-2	TRBJ2-7
CATSGSGQGLQETQYF	TRBD1	-	TRBV24-1	TRBJ2-5
CASSQLTGGASGYTF	TRBD1	once	TRBV4-2	TRBJ1-2
CASSVTSAWGDTQYF	TRBD2	-	TRBV7-3	TRBJ2-3
CASSFGVQGNNEQFF	TRBD1	once	TRBV27	TRBJ2-1
CASKKDAGSSYNEQFF	-	-	TRBV10-1	TRBJ2-1